Many counts were recorded for the clone carrying this TCR beta chain. No antigen is known for it. V gave up 0 bases and J gave up 0 bases, with 6 bases separating them. The CDR3 sequence is 14 residues long. Germline CDR1 SGHKS, CDR2 YYEKEE (reference sequence). Method: immunoSEQ multiplex PCR; TCRdb's copy keeps in-frame clones and lacks some. Listed for the sample are 30,000 or so clones, none seen a single time. This sample is part of a study of T cells after posttransplantation cyclophosphamide. Points from the study as a whole: Tissue-infiltrating T cells from skin or gut overlapped little with blood T cells. After PTCy, TRB diversity resembled that of CNI/methotrexate controls.

V is TRBV5-5 and J is TRBJ1-1; a weak D match, TRBD1 (5 bases). The sequence was obtained from a woman under 40 in good health and a related stem cell transplant donor. The sample was PBMCs. The chain's CDR3 is CASSLGQMNTEAFF. The CDR3, as DNA: TGTGCCAGCAGCTTGGGACAGATGAACACTGAAGCTTTCTTT.